The source of this T cell receptor (beta chain) is a study of CD8 T cells in Susac syndrome. Controls matched for age and sex were healthy donors. Negative isolation was used for CD8+ and CD4+ T cells, and FACS enrichment was applied to TEMRA cells. As concerns this clonotype: As yet, its antigen is unknown.

Random hexamers were used to reverse transcribe 0.5 to 1 ug of RNA. Multiplex immunoSEQ PCR targeted 54 Vbeta and 13 Jbeta TCR beta segments. MiXCR was run by TCRdb on the immunoSEQ multiplex PCR reads, yielding one entry per CDR3 protein. The data contain 120,000 to 150,000 distinct CDR3 sequences, roughly 94% of them singletons. Germline CDR1 is SGHDT and CDR2 is YYEEEE. This CDR3 has 13 residues. The trim removed 4 bases at V and 8 bases at J, leaving 7 bases unmatched. Points from the study as a whole: It was acknowledged in the study that the number of individuals who were included in its TCR sequencing and HLA analysis was relatively small.

Source material: CD4+ T cells from PBMCs. This TCR was sampled from a human donor in good health. The chain is built from TRBV5-6 and TRBJ1-2, with 8 bases that match TRBD1. CDR3 residues: CASSQGQEEGYTF. As DNA, the CDR3 is TGTGCCAGCAGCCAGGGACAGGAGGAGGGCTACACCTTC.